A single sample is the source of the 9 T cell receptor beta chains below, sequenced in a study of T cell responses to AZD1222 COVID-19 vaccine. Produced via immunoSEQ multiplex PCR; TCRdb's table is partial and in-frame only. The data contain tens of thousands of clones, approximately 89% of them singletons. The sample consisted of peripheral blood, taken on day 0 of AZD1222 vaccination. The receptor set was obtained from an adult in good health.

This rearrangement joins TRBV7-8 to TRBJ2-1; 10 bases line up with TRBD1. CDR1 SGHVS and CDR2 FQNEAQ come from the germline V gene. This CDR3 is built from 20 residues. Trimming at V came to 5 bases and at J to 6 bases, leaving 22 bases not matched to a gene. The CDR3 DNA is TGTGCCAGCAGCCAAAGACAGGGGGCCGTAGCTCGGACCGCTTTCAATGAGCAGTTCTTC. This gives the protein CASSQRQGAVARTAFNEQFF. Combining the CDR3 with reference TRBV7-8 and TRBJ2-1 gives the whole variable domain GAGVSQSPRYKVAKRGQDVALRCDPISGHVSLFWYQQALGQGPEFLTYFQNEAQLDKSGLPSDRFFAERPEGSVSTLKIQRTQQEDSAVYLCASSQRQGAVARTAFNEQFFGPGTRLTVL.

The chain carries TRBV18 and TRBJ2-2, with 7 bases that match TRBD1. Germline V gene sequence: CDR1 KGHSH, CDR2 LQKENI. This CDR3 has 16 amino acids. V shed 4 bases, J shed 1 base, and the junction held 6 bases outside the gene matches. Here the CDR3 reads CASSLNRGENTGELFF. CDR3 in DNA: TGTGCCAGCTCACTAAACAGGGGCGAGAACACCGGGGAGCTGTTTTTT.

V usage is TRBV11-2 and J usage is TRBJ2-5, with D tentatively TRBD2 (5 bases). The CDR3 is 13 residues long. Between the trimmed V and J ends, which lost 3 bases and 2 bases, there was a span of 7 bases. Germline-derived CDR1 and CDR2 are SGHAT and FQNNGV. The CDR3 sequence is CASSLEAQETQYF. The CDR3 bases are TGTGCCAGCAGCTTGGAGGCTCAAGAGACCCAGTACTTC.

Written as DNA, the CDR3 is TGCGCCAGCAGCTTGGATAGCGGGCTTGCGAATGAGCAGTTCTTC. As protein: CASSLDSGLANEQFF. The rearrangement uses TRBV5-1 and TRBJ2-1; 7 bases are shared with TRBD2. Germline V gene lookup returns CDR1 SGHRS and CDR2 YFSETQ. The CDR3 totals 15 residues. V lost 0 bases to trimming and J lost 7 bases; unmatched junction nucleotides: 7.

The chain links TRBV2 to TRBJ1-5; 7 positions match TRBD1. CDR1 SNHLY and CDR2 FYNNEI come from the germline V gene. With 6 bases clipped from V and 4 bases from J, the junction kept 9 bases outside the gene matches. The CDR3 is 15 amino acids. The chain's CDR3 is CASRIRTGPNQPQHF. The CDR3 nucleotides read TGTGCCAGCAGGATTCGGACAGGCCCAAATCAGCCCCAGCATTTT.

With respect to this clone: A read error may account for a junction end that differs from germline. The chain is built from TRBV6-4 and TRBJ2-5; 10 nucleotides match TRBD2. The CDR3 sequence is 11 residues long. Germline loops: CDR1 MRHNA, CDR2 SNTAGT. The DNA for the CDR3 is TGTGCCAGCAGTGACGGAGCGGGAGGGCACTTC. Translating gives CASSDGAGGHF.

V gene TRBV18 combines with J gene TRBJ2-1; D might be TRBD2 (5 bases). This CDR3 spans 16 amino acids. V was cut by 3 bases and J by 0 bases, with 12 bases left in between. Looked up from germline, CDR1 is KGHSH and CDR2 is LQKENI. CDR3 region: CASSPSGVSSYNEQFF. The CDR3, as DNA: TGTGCCAGCTCACCGTCCGGGGTTAGCTCCTACAATGAGCAGTTCTTC.

The V gene is TRBV19, the J gene TRBJ1-1, with D possibly matching TRBD1 (5 bases). This CDR3 is 16 amino acids long. Trimming took 1 base from V and 12 from J, leaving 24 bases between them. Germline-derived CDR1 and CDR2 are LNHDA and SQIVND (reference sequence). The CDR3 coding sequence is TGTGCCAGTAGTATAGGGGGGACGGCGGACCTAGTTGGGACTTTCTTT. It translates to CASSIGGTADLVGTFF. The full variable domain, rest sourced from reference TRBV19 and TRBJ1-1, is DGGITQSPKYLFRKEGQNVTLSCEQNLNHDAMYWYRQDPGQGLRLIYYSQIVNDFQKGDIAEGYSVSREKKESFPLTVTSAQKNPTAFYLCASSIGGTADLVGTFFGQGTRLTVV.

V gene TRBV12-3 or TRBV12-4 combines with J gene TRBJ2-3; D unclear. The CDR3 is 11 residues long. V was cut by 11 bases and J by 1 base, with 7 bases left in between. The CDR3 DNA follows: TGTGCCCTGGTTCGCACAGATACGCAGTATTTT. Protein: CALVRTDTQYF.